A selection of T cell receptor beta chains follows, all from one sample in a study of blood T cell repertoires in COVID-19. The method was immunoSEQ multiplex PCR; TCRdb's version includes in-frame clones alone and lacks a portion of them. The sample has about 380,000 clones, 88% seen once; the top ten hold roughly 1.2%. The sample comprised PBMCs or T cells enriched from blood (not recorded which). The receptors shown here come from a woman aged 18-29 years who had recovered from COVID-19. Both conserved end residues are part of each CDR3. The D gene is left open where the match is weak. Where a row states a size, it is once, few, many or the class of an expanded clone; other rows omit it.

TRBD1 | TRBJ2-3 | - | TRBV27 | CASSPYRDRATDTQYF | TGTGCCAGCAGTCCCTACCGGGACAGGGCCACAGATACGCAGTATTTT
- | TRBJ1-6 | - | TRBV7-8 | CASSLGSGYNSPLHF | TGTGCCAGCAGCTTGGGCTCAGGGTATAATTCACCCCTCCACTTT
- | TRBJ2-2 | - | TRBV18 | CASSPPPVNTGELFF | TGTGCCAGCTCACCACCCCCAGTGAACACCGGGGAGCTGTTTTTT
- | TRBJ1-1 | - | TRBV18 | CASSPQDSNPMGAFF | TGTGCCAGCTCACCACAGGACAGTAACCCCATGGGGGCTTTCTTT
- | TRBJ1-5 | - | TRBV18 | CASSPVNQPQHF | TGTGCCAGCTCGCCAGTAAATCAGCCCCAGCATTTT
- | TRBJ1-5 | - | TRBV28 | CASSLSGADINQPQHF | TGTGCCAGCAGTTTATCAGGGGCCGACATCAATCAGCCCCAGCATTTT
- | TRBJ2-6 | - | TRBV6-4 | CASRGLPLRVSGANVLTF | TGTGCCAGCAGGGGTCTCCCACTACGGGTCTCTGGGGCCAACGTCCTGACTTTC
TRBD1 | TRBJ2-5 | - | TRBV19 | CASGTGDKETQYF | TGTGCCAGTGGGACAGGGGATAAAGAGACCCAGTACTTC
TRBD1 | TRBJ2-2 | - | TRBV28 | CASSSRTGSTGELFF | TGTGCCAGCAGTTCCCGGACAGGGAGCACCGGGGAGCTGTTTTTT
- | TRBJ1-6 | - | TRBV19 | CASTSAPGNSPLHF | TGTGCCAGTACCTCCGCACCGGGGAATTCACCCCTCCACTTT
TRBD1 | TRBJ1-4 | - | TRBV18 | CASSQPGQDNEKLFF | TGTGCCAGCTCACAACCGGGACAGGATAATGAAAAACTGTTTTTT
- | TRBJ1-1 | - | TRBV5-1 | CASSLGTANTEAFF | TGCGCCAGCAGCTTGGGGACAGCGAACACTGAAGCTTTCTTT
- | TRBJ2-1 | once | TRBV11-2 | CAASLSGNEQFF | TGTGCCGCCTCCTTATCGGGAAATGAGCAGTTCTTC
TRBD1 | TRBJ1-2 | - | TRBV3-1/TRBV3-2 | CASSPRTGRARYTF | TGTGCCAGCAGCCCGAGGACAGGGCGTGCGCGCTACACCTTC
- | TRBJ1-1 | - | TRBV5-1 | CATSPDRTMNTEAFF | TGCGCCACCTCCCCGGACAGAACCATGAACACTGAAGCTTTCTTT
TRBD1 | TRBJ1-5 | - | TRBV19 | CASSILTGADQPQHF | TGTGCCAGTAGTATATTGACAGGGGCTGATCAGCCCCAGCATTTT
TRBD2 | TRBJ2-2 | - | TRBV5-4 | CASSGDGTREWTGELFF | TGTGCCAGCAGCGGCGACGGGACTAGAGAATGGACCGGGGAGCTGTTTTTT
- | TRBJ2-2 | - | TRBV3-1/TRBV3-2 | CASSQGPTGFNTGELFF | TGTGCCAGCAGCCAAGGCCCGACGGGTTTTAACACCGGGGAGCTGTTTTTT
- | TRBJ2-7 | - | TRBV29-1 | CSARTENSYEQYF | TGCAGCGCTCGGACAGAGAACTCCTACGAGCAGTACTTC
- | TRBJ2-7 | - | TRBV2 | CASSWLTTSSYEQYF | TGTGCCAGCAGTTGGCTTACCACTAGCTCCTACGAGCAGTACTTC
- | TRBJ1-2 | - | TRBV21-1 | CASSTLTGVYGYTF | TGTGCCAGCAGCACTTTGACAGGAGTCTATGGCTACACCTTC
- | TRBJ2-1 | - | TRBV18 | CASSPPHGDNEQFF | TGTGCCAGCTCACCACCTCACGGGGACAATGAGCAGTTCTTC
TRBD2 | TRBJ2-1 | - | TRBV4-1 | CASSQLGLAGASYNEQFF | TGCGCCAGCAGCCAACTTGGACTAGCGGGCGCCTCCTACAATGAGCAGTTCTTC
TRBD1 | TRBJ1-1 | - | TRBV9 | CASSVDRGTEAFF | TGTGCCAGCAGCGTAGACAGGGGGACTGAAGCTTTCTTT
TRBD1 | TRBJ1-1 | - | TRBV2 | CATLRQGGTEAFF | TGTGCCACCCTAAGACAGGGTGGGACTGAAGCTTTCTTT
TRBD1 | TRBJ1-1 | - | TRBV20-1 | CSARTGTEAFF | TGCAGTGCTCGGACAGGGACTGAAGCTTTCTTT
- | TRBJ1-2 | - | TRBV5-1 | CASSLAGQGDYGYTF | TGCGCCAGCAGCTTGGCCGGGCAGGGCGATTATGGCTACACCTTC
- | TRBJ2-7 | - | TRBV12-3/TRBV12-4 | CASSFSTRYEQYF | TGTGCCAGCAGTTTTTCCACGCGGTACGAGCAGTACTTC
TRBD1 | TRBJ1-2 | - | TRBV19 | CASQLRRSQGAEGYTF | TGTGCCAGCCAACTCCGAAGGTCACAGGGGGCAGAGGGCTACACCTTC
TRBD2 | TRBJ2-3 | - | TRBV19 | CASSSSSGGSTDTQYF | TGTGCCAGTAGTAGTTCTAGCGGGGGTAGCACAGATACGCAGTATTTT
TRBD1 | TRBJ1-2 | - | TRBV19 | CAIWRDRTNYGYTF | TGTGCCATCTGGAGGGACAGGACTAACTATGGCTACACCTTC
- | TRBJ2-3 | - | TRBV7-3 | CASSSPGGGGTDTQYF | TGTGCCAGCAGTTCCCCGGGCGGAGGGGGCACAGATACGCAGTATTTT
- | TRBJ1-1 | - | TRBV10-3 | CAIRIQGHRNAEAFF | TGTGCCATCAGGATACAGGGTCATAGGAACGCTGAAGCTTTCTTT
TRBD1 | TRBJ2-3 | - | TRBV25-1 | CASSEENRGDTQYF | TGTGCCAGCAGTGAAGAGAACAGGGGGGATACGCAGTATTTT
- | TRBJ1-6 | few | TRBV12-3/TRBV12-4 | CASSRQNSPLHF | TGTGCCAGCAGTAGACAGAATTCACCCCTCCACTTT
- | TRBJ2-3 | once | TRBV11-2 | CASRLRDTQYF | TGTGCCAGCAGACTTCGAGATACGCAGTATTTT
TRBD1 | TRBJ2-1 | - | TRBV6-4 | CASSATTGGNEQFF | TGTGCCAGCAGTGCAACAACAGGGGGCAATGAGCAGTTCTTC
- | TRBJ1-1 | - | TRBV5-1 | CASSLGEDFKGNTEAFF | TGCGCCAGCAGCCTGGGGGAGGACTTTAAGGGGAACACTGAAGCTTTCTTT
- | TRBJ1-6 | - | TRBV6-5 | CASSLHLTSDNSPLHF | TGTGCCAGCAGTTTGCACCTGACTAGTGATAATTCACCCCTCCACTTT
TRBD1 | TRBJ2-3 | - | TRBV30 | CAWSLGQLSTDTQYF | TGTGCCTGGAGTTTGGGACAGCTAAGCACAGATACGCAGTATTTT
TRBD2 | TRBJ2-1 | - | TRBV30 | CASSGGTSGGPSSYNEQFF | TGTGCCTCCTCGGGAGGGACTAGCGGGGGGCCGAGCTCCTACAATGAGCAGTTCTTC
TRBD1 | TRBJ1-5 | - | TRBV9 | CASRETGRFVPGQRYSNQPQHF | TGTGCCAGCAGAGAAACCGGCCGATTTGTACCGGGACAGAGATATAGCAATCAGCCCCAGCATTTT
TRBD1 | TRBJ2-4 | once | TRBV7-9 | CASSRQGAKSAKNIQYF | TGTGCCAGCAGCCGACAGGGGGCGAAGTCGGCCAAAAACATTCAGTACTTC
- | TRBJ1-1 | - | TRBV9 | CASSVAGAEAFF | TGTGCCAGCAGCGTAGCGGGGGCTGAAGCTTTCTTT
- | TRBJ2-2 | - | TRBV6-2/TRBV6-3 | CASSYSAGTQNTGELFF | TGTGCCAGCAGTTACTCAGCCGGGACTCAGAACACCGGGGAGCTGTTTTTT
- | TRBJ1-3 | - | TRBV15 | CATSRDSSGNTIYF | TGTGCCACCAGCAGAGACAGTTCTGGAAACACCATATATTTT
- | TRBJ2-2 | - | TRBV6-2/TRBV6-3 | CASSYGAHRGELFF | TGTGCCAGCAGTTACGGGGCGCATCGCGGGGAGCTGTTTTTT
- | TRBJ2-3 | - | TRBV4-3 | CASSQDSRGPPGGDTQYF | TGCGCCAGCAGCCAAGATTCTCGGGGGCCGCCAGGGGGAGATACGCAGTATTTT
TRBD1 | TRBJ1-6 | - | TRBV7-3 | CASSSSGGTSPLHF | TGTGCCAGCAGCTCGTCAGGGGGCACTTCACCCCTCCACTTT
TRBD1 | TRBJ2-7 | - | TRBV28 | CASSMPGQGLGEQYF | TGTGCCAGCAGTATGCCGGGACAGGGTTTAGGCGAGCAGTACTTC
- | TRBJ2-7 | - | TRBV18 | CASSPIAESYEQYF | TGTGCCAGCTCACCAATAGCGGAGTCCTACGAGCAGTACTTC